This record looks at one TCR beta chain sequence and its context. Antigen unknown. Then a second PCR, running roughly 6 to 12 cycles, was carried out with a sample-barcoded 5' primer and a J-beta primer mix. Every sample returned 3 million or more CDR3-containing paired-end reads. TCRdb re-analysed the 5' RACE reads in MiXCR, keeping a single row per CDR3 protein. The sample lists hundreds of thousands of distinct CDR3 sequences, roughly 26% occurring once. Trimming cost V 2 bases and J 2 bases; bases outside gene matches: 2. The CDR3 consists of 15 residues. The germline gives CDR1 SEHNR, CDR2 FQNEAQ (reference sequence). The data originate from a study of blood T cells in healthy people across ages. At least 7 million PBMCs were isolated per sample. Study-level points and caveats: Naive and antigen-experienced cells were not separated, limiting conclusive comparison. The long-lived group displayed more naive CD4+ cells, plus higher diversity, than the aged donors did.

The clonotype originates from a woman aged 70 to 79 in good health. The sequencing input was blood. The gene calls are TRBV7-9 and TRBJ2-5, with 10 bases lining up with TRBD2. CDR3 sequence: CASSLWTSGQETQYF. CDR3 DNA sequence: TGTGCCAGCAGCTTATGGACTAGCGGACAAGAGACCCAGTACTTC.